A single sample is the source of the 25 T cell receptor beta chains below, sequenced in a study of cytomegalovirus exposure and HLA in healthy donors. PCR was performed using 60 Vbeta and 13 Jbeta primers. Assay used: immunoSEQ multiplex PCR; TCRdb lists only in-frame clones, some missing. In all, the sample yields tens of thousands of clones. What was sequenced was PBMCs. The origin of the receptors is a woman aged 40 to 50 in good health and CMV-seronegative.

This sequence joins TRBV7-2 and TRBJ2-5, with D perhaps matching TRBD1 (6 bases). This CDR3 spans 13 amino acids. CDR1 SGHTA and CDR2 FQGNSA come from the germline V gene. Trimming took 4 bases from V and 2 from J, leaving 8 bases between them. The CDR3 coding sequence is TGTGCCAGCAGCTCCGGACAGCAAGAGACCCAGTACTTC. It yields the protein CASSSGQQETQYF.

The V call is TRBV29-1, the J call TRBJ1-2; TRBD1 agrees at 7 bases. The germline CDR1 and CDR2 sequences are SQVTM and ANQGSEA. CDR3 size: 12 residues. Unmatched junction bases numbered 5, after V lost 6 bases and J lost 4 bases. CDR3 protein: CSVYRGGYGYTF. As DNA, the CDR3 is TGCAGCGTGTACAGGGGTGGCTATGGCTACACCTTC.

The chain has TRBV18 and TRBJ1-2; 8 bases line up with TRBD1. The ends lost 3 bases at V and 2 bases at J; junction bases unmatched: 5. The CDR3 runs to 15 residues. CDR1 is KGHSH, CDR2 LQKENI, per germline. The CDR3 nucleotides read TGTGCCAGCTCACCCACGACAGGGGCAAACTATGGCTACACCTTC. Translating it yields CASSPTTGANYGYTF.

This chain links TRBV19 with TRBJ2-1, with D perhaps TRBD2 (5 bases). Trimming shortened V by 3 bases and J by 10 bases, and 16 bases separated the two germline ends. The germline gives CDR1 LNHDA, CDR2 SQIVND (reference sequence). The CDR3 has 14 amino acids. The CDR3 reads CASSILGSRSEQFF. In DNA, the CDR3 is TGTGCCAGTAGTATCCTAGGGAGTCGATCGGAGCAGTTCTTC. Combining the CDR3 with reference TRBV19 and TRBJ2-1 gives the whole variable domain DGGITQSPKYLFRKEGQNVTLSCEQNLNHDAMYWYRQDPGQGLRLIYYSQIVNDFQKGDIAEGYSVSREKKESFPLTVTSAQKNPTAFYLCASSILGSRSEQFFGPGTRLTVL.

The V gene is TRBV6-6, the J gene TRBJ2-3; TRBD2 might be the D (5 bases). V shed 5 bases and J shed 2 bases, with 8 bases lying between them. The CDR3 is made up of 13 amino acids. Germline values: CDR1 MNHNY, CDR2 SVGAGI (reference sequence). CDR3 region: CASSKDYTDTQYF. CDR3 sequence (DNA): TGTGCCAGCAGTAAAGACTACACAGATACGCAGTATTTT.

The chain couples TRBV5-1 to TRBJ1-1, with a weak D call TRBD1 (5 bases). The germline CDR1 and CDR2 sequences are SGHRS and YFSETQ. V lost 2 bases to trimming and J lost 8 bases, with 13 bases between them. The CDR3 consists of 13 residues. CDR3 in DNA: TGCGCCAGCAGCTTAGAAGGAGGGGAGGAAGCTTTCTTT. It codes for CASSLEGGEEAFF.

The chain uses TRBV28 and TRBJ1-1; 7 positions match TRBD1. The CDR3 is 14 amino acids. V shed 3 bases and J 1 base; nucleotides not matched to a gene: 2. CDR1 is MDHEN, CDR2 SYDVKM, per germline. The CDR3 loop is CASSLTGSNTEAFF. In DNA, the CDR3 is TGTGCCAGCAGTTTGACAGGGTCGAACACTGAAGCTTTCTTT.

The chain employs TRBV30 and TRBJ2-6; D is uncertain. The germline CDR1 and CDR2 sequences are GTSNPN and SVGIG (reference sequence). V dropped 6 bases and J dropped 0 bases, with 3 bases sitting between them. The length of the CDR3 is 12 residues. The CDR3 loop reads CACNSGANVLTF. The CDR3 nucleotides read TGTGCCTGTAACTCTGGGGCCAACGTCCTGACTTTC.

V gene TRBV18 combines with J gene TRBJ1-3; D is undetermined. The CDR3 has 14 amino acids. The V end was cut by 5 bases, the J end by 1 base, with 9 bases between. CDR1 and CDR2 (germline): KGHSH, LQKENI. The CDR3 loop is CASSIPVSGNTIYF. DNA of the CDR3: TGTGCCAGCTCAATCCCAGTATCTGGAAACACCATATATTTT. The full variable domain, in which reference TRBV18 and TRBJ1-3 provide the parts outside the CDR3, is NAGVMQNPRHLVRRRGQEARLRCSPMKGHSHVYWYRQLPEEGLKFMVYLQKENIIDESGMPKERFSAEFPKEGPSILRIQQVVRGDSAAYFCASSIPVSGNTIYFGEGSWLTVV.

This chain joins TRBV4-3 and TRBJ1-4; D not certain. The CDR3 extends over 13 amino acids. The germline V and J ends were trimmed by 2 bases and 3 bases, with 4 bases remaining between them. Germline V gene lookup returns CDR1 LGHNA and CDR2 YSLEER. CDR3 region: CASSQSPNEKLFF. In DNA, the CDR3 is TGCGCCAGCAGCCAAAGCCCTAATGAAAAACTGTTTTTT.

Points on this clone: One end of the junction varies from germline; a read error may be responsible. The sample contains more than one DNA sequence encoding this CDR3. The chain combines TRBV6-1 with TRBJ1-6; D call uncertain. Germline CDR1 and CDR2: MNHNS and SASEGT. The CDR3 covers 15 residues. Here the CDR3 DNA reads TGTGCCAGCAGTGAAGTTGCAGGTTTGAACTCACCCCTACACTTT. As protein: CASSEVAGLNSPLHF.

The chain joins TRBV25-1 to TRBJ2-2; D gene uncertain. The CDR3 totals 15 residues. V lost 10 bases to trimming and J lost 0 bases, with 15 bases between them. The germline V gene has CDR1 MGHDK and CDR2 SYGVNS. The CDR3: CANPHPRPNTGELFF. In nucleotides, the CDR3 is TGTGCCAACCCCCACCCGAGGCCGAACACCGGGGAGCTGTTTTTT.

The chain is built from TRBV5-6 and TRBJ2-5; 11 bases map to TRBD2. The CDR3 runs to 12 residues. Looked up from germline, CDR1 is SGHDT and CDR2 is YYEEEE. In nucleotides, the CDR3 is TGTTCTAGCGGGAGGACTCAAGAGACCCAGTACTTC. Translation gives CSSGRTQETQYF.

The rearrangement joins TRBV7-2 to TRBJ1-2; the D is unclear. V was pared by 0 bases and J by 0 bases, with 8 bases between. Germline CDR1 SGHTA, CDR2 FQGNSA. The CDR3 has 15 residues. The CDR3 protein is CASSLALDSNYGYTF. The CDR3 nucleotides are TGTGCCAGCAGCTTAGCGTTGGACTCTAACTATGGCTACACCTTC.

The V and J genes are TRBV28 and TRBJ1-5, with 8 bases matching TRBD1. CDR3 length equals 17 residues. Germline values: CDR1 MDHEN, CDR2 SYDVKM. The V and J ends lost 6 bases and 2 bases, in that order; junction bases with no gene match: 12. The CDR3 region is CASRALGQGRGNQPQHF. In DNA form, the CDR3 reads TGTGCCAGCAGGGCCCTCGGACAGGGAAGAGGCAATCAGCCCCAGCATTTT.

The chain has TRBV4-3 and TRBJ2-4; 8 bases align to TRBD2. V lost 4 bases and J lost 6; bases outside the gene matches: 11. The CDR3 runs to 16 residues. Germline CDR1 reads LGHNA; CDR2 reads YSLEER. Here the CDR3 DNA reads TGCGCCAGCAGCCCAGGACCGGGGGGGATGAGAAACATTCAGTACTTC. Translated, it gives CASSPGPGGMRNIQYF.

This chain joins TRBV10-3 and TRBJ1-1; 9 bases are shared with TRBD1. Trimming cost V 6 bases and J 4 bases; bases outside gene matches: 6. Germline V CDR1 and CDR2: ENHRY, SYGVKD. CDR3 size: 14 residues. DNA of the CDR3: TGTGCCATCAGCCCACAGGGGGCCAGCACTGAAGCTTTCTTT. It specifies CAISPQGASTEAFF.

This sequence joins TRBV6-6 and TRBJ1-1; TRBD1 is a possible D gene (6 bases). CDR3 length equals 12 residues. V was clipped by 0 bases and J by 11 bases, with 10 bases between them. Germline CDR1 reads MNHNY; CDR2 reads SVGAGI (reference sequence). CDR3 in DNA: TGTGCCAGCAGTTACTCTACAGGGTGGGCTTTCTTT. It translates to CASSYSTGWAFF.

In DNA form, the CDR3 reads TGTGCCAGCTCACCACAAGCGGGAGGGCCAGAGACCCAGTACTTC. Protein: CASSPQAGGPETQYF. The V call is TRBV18, the J call TRBJ2-5, with TRBD2 identical over 10 bases. Germline loops: CDR1 KGHSH, CDR2 LQKENI. V lost 1 base and J lost 4; bases outside the gene matches: 3. CDR3 length: 15 amino acids.

The J gene is TRBJ2-2, the V gene TRBV5-4, with 7 bases lining up with TRBD2. The CDR3 is made up of 14 amino acids. V gave up 5 bases and J gave up 2 bases; unmatched junction bases: 3. The germline V gene has CDR1 SGHNT and CDR2 YYREEE (reference sequence). CDR3 DNA: TGTGCCAGCAGAGCGGGATCCAACACCGGGGAGCTGTTTTTT. Translating gives CASRAGSNTGELFF.

The J gene is TRBJ1-5, the V gene TRBV30; the D gene is possibly TRBD1 (6 bases). The CDR3 runs to 14 residues. V was shortened by 1 base and J by 11 bases, with 18 bases between the two germline ends. Germline CDR1 is GTSNPN and CDR2 is SVGIG (reference sequence). The DNA of the CDR3 is TGTGCCTGGAGTGGCGGACAGAGATTCGAGTCCCAGCATTTT. As protein: CAWSGGQRFESQHF.

The DNA for the CDR3 is TGTGCCAGCGGCCCAGAGGGCGGTACGCAGTATTTT. It is translated as CASGPEGGTQYF. The rearrangement joins TRBV13 to TRBJ2-3; tentatively, D is TRBD2 (5 bases). Germline loops: CDR1 PRHDT, CDR2 FYEKMQ (reference sequence). V was trimmed by 8 bases and J by 8 bases, leaving 14 bases between them. This CDR3 spans 12 amino acids.

This chain uses TRBV10-3 with TRBJ1-2; D not resolved. The CDR3 spans 16 residues. The V and J ends lost 3 bases and 2 bases respectively, with 16 bases between them. The germline gives CDR1 ENHRY, CDR2 SYGVKD. This CDR3 is CAISEGIGELNYGYTF. The DNA for the CDR3 is TGTGCCATCAGTGAAGGAATTGGGGAGCTAAACTATGGCTACACCTTC.

The chain has TRBV5-6 and TRBJ1-4, with TRBD1 as a possible D gene (6 bases). The CDR3 covers 15 residues. Germline assignment: CDR1 SGHDT and CDR2 YYEEEE. The V end lost 4 bases, the J end lost 7 bases, and 17 bases lay between the germline ends. Here the CDR3 reads CASSLYREGGEKLFF. The CDR3 DNA reads as TGTGCCAGCAGCCTATACAGGGAAGGAGGTGAAAAACTGTTTTTT.

The chain uses TRBV30 and TRBJ1-3, with 7 bases lining up with TRBD1. V dropped 0 bases and J dropped 4; count of bases not matched to a gene: 3. Germline V CDR1 and CDR2: GTSNPN, SVGIG (reference sequence). This CDR3 comprises 14 residues. The CDR3 loop reads CAWSVTGVGNTIYF. CDR3 sequence (DNA): TGTGCCTGGAGTGTAACAGGGGTGGGAAACACCATATATTTT.